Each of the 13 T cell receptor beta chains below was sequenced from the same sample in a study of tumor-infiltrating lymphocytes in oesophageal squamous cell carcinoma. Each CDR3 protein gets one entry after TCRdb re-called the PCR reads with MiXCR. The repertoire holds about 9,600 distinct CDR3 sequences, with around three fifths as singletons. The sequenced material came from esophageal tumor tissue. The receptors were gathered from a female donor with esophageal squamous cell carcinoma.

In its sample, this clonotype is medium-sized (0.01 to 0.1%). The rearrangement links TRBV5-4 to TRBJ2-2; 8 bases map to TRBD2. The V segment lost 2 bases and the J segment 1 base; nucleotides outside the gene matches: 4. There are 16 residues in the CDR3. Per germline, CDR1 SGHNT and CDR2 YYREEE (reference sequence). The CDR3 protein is CASSFRTSGNTGELFF. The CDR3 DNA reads TGTGCCAGCAGCTTCCGCACTAGCGGGAACACCGGGGAGCTGTTTTTT.

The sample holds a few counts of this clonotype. CDR3 nucleotide sequence: TGTGCCAGCAGCTTAGCGGGCCTTCTTGGAGAGACCCAGTACTTC. This sequence encodes CASSLAGLLGETQYF. J is TRBJ2-5 and V is TRBV7-3; tentatively, D is TRBD2 (5 bases). There are 15 residues in the CDR3. In germline, CDR1 is SGHTA, CDR2 FQGTGA. Trimming cost V 2 bases and J 4 bases, with 14 bases left between them.

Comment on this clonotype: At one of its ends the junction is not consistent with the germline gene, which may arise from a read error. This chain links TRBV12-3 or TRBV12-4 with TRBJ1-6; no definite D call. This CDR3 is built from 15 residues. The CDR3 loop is CASSFNLGNYNEQYF. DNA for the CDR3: TGTGCCAGCAGTTTTAATCTAGGGAACTACAATGAGCAGTACTTT.

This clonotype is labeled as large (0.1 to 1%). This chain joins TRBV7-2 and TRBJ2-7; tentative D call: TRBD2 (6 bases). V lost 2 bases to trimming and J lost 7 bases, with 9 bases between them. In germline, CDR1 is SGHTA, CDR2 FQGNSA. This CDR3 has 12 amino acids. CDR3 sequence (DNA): TGTGCCAGCAGCTTAACTAGCATTGAGCAGTACTTC. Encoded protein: CASSLTSIEQYF.

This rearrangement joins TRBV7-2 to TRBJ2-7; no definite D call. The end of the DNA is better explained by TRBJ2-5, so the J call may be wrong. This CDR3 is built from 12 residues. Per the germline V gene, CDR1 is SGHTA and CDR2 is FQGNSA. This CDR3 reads CASSAYQETQYF. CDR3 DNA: TGTGCCAGCAGCGCGTACCAAGAGACCCAGTACTTC.

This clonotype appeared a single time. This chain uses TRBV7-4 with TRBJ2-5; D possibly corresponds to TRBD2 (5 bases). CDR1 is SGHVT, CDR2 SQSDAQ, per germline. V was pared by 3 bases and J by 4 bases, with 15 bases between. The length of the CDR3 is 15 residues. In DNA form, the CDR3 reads TGTGCCAGCAGCTTGTATGGGAGCTTGGGAGAGACCCAGTACTTC. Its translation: CASSLYGSLGETQYF.

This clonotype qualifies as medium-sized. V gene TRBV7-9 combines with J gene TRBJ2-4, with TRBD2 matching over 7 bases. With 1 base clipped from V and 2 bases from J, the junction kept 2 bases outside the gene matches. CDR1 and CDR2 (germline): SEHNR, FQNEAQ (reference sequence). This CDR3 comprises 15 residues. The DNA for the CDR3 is TGTGCCAGCAGCTTAGGGGGGGGAACCAAAAACATTCAGTACTTC. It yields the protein CASSLGGGTKNIQYF.

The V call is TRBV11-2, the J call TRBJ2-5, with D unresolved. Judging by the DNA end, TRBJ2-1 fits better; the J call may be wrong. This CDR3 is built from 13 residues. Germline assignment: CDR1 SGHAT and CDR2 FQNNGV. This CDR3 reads CASRLQQNNEQFF. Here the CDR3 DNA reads TGTGCCAGCAGGTTACAACAGAACAATGAGCAGTTCTTC.

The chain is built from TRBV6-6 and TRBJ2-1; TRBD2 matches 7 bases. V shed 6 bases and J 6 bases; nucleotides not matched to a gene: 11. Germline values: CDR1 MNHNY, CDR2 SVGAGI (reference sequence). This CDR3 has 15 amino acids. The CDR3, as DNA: TGTGCCAGCAGCCCGAACTTTGGGAGGGTCAATGAGCAGTTCTTC. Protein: CASSPNFGRVNEQFF.

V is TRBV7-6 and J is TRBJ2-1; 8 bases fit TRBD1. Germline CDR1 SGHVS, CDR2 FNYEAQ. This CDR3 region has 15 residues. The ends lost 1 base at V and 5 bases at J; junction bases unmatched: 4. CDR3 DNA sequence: TGTGCCAGCAGCTTAGAAAGGACAGGGAACAATGAGCAGTTCTTC. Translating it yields CASSLERTGNNEQFF.

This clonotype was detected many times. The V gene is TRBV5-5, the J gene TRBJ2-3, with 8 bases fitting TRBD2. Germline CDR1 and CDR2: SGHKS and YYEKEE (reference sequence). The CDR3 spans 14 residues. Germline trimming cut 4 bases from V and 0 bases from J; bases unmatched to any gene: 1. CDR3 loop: CASSERGSTDTQYF. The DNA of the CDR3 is TGTGCCAGCAGCGAGCGGGGGAGCACAGATACGCAGTATTTT.

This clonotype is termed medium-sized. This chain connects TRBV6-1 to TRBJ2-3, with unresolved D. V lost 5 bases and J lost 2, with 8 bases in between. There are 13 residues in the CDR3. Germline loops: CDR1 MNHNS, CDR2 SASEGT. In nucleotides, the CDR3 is TGTGCCAGCAGTTTACAGAACACAGATACGCAGTATTTT. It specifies CASSLQNTDTQYF.

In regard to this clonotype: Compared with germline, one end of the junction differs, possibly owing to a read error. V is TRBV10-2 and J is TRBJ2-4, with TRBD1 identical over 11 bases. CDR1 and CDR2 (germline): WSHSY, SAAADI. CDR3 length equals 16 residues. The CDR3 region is CASSKNPGQGDSPLHF. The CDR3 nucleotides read TGCGCCAGCAGTAAAAATCCGGGACAGGGGGATTCACCCCTCCACTTC.